These T cell receptor beta chains were read from a single sample in a study of response to subunit inactivated influenza vaccine. Each CDR3 protein gets one entry after TCRdb re-called the RT-PCR reads with MiXCR. The sample has hundreds of thousands of distinct CDR3 sequences, under 15% seen once; the top ten hold around 14%. The sample in question was PBMCs from blood, obtained about 6 weeks after vaccination. The receptors were gathered from a man over 45 who received an inactivated influenza vaccine. Each CDR3 is given with its conserved first and last residue. A D gene is named only where the DNA matches it firmly. The size field is filled for only some rows; it gives once, few, many or a size class.

cdr3_aa | cdr3_nt | clone_size | j_call | v_call | d_call
CSARDRGRNTDTQYF | TGCAGTGCTAGAGATCGAGGTCGCAACACAGATACGCAGTATTTT | . | TRBJ2-3 | TRBV20-1 | .
CASSLGQGPTGELFF | TGTGCCAGCAGTTTGGGACAGGGACCCACCGGGGAGCTGTTTTTT | . | TRBJ2-2 | TRBV12-3/TRBV12-4 | TRBD1
CASSLVGARSNEQYF | TGTGCCAGCAGTTTAGTGGGGGCGCGATCTAACGAGCAGTACTTC | few | TRBJ2-7 | TRBV27 | .
CASSLKLDLGHVAASAREQYF | TGCGCCAGCAGCTTGAAGTTGGACCTCGGGCACGTTGCGGCGAGCGCAAGGGAGCAGTACTTC | . | TRBJ2-7 | TRBV5-1 | .
CASSLASLANNEQFF | TGTGCCAGCAGCTTAGCCTCGCTAGCCAACAATGAGCAGTTCTTC | . | TRBJ2-1 | TRBV7-9 | .
CSVEGPASGRRTEQYF | TGCAGCGTTGAGGGTCCCGCTAGCGGGAGGCGCACCGAGCAGTACTTC | few | TRBJ2-7 | TRBV29-1 | TRBD2
CASSEAVNTYEQYF | TGTGCCAGCAGTGAAGCAGTGAATACCTACGAGCAGTACTTC | few | TRBJ2-7 | TRBV6-1 | .
CASTDSPPAYEQYF | TGTGCCAGCACCGACAGTCCACCCGCATACGAGCAGTACTTC | few | TRBJ2-7 | TRBV6-2/TRBV6-3 | .
CASSQWGAGPYEQYF | TGTGCCAGCAGCCAATGGGGAGCGGGACCCTACGAGCAGTACTTC | . | TRBJ2-7 | TRBV4-2 | TRBD2
CAMGSGLHNEQFF | TGTGCCATGGGCTCCGGGTTACACAATGAGCAGTTCTTC | . | TRBJ2-1 | TRBV5-5 | .
CASSSSGASSGELFF | TGTGCCAGCAGCTCATCCGGGGCCTCGAGCGGGGAGCTGTTTTTT | few | TRBJ2-2 | TRBV7-3 | .
CASSPRHAAEKLFF | TGTGCCAGCAGTCCTCGACATGCCGCTGAAAAACTGTTTTTT | few | TRBJ1-4 | TRBV12-3/TRBV12-4 | .
CSARDRGYGTEAFF | TGCAGTGCTAGAGACAGGGGTTACGGGACTGAAGCTTTCTTT | few | TRBJ1-1 | TRBV20-1 | .
CASSLTGSSSYEQYF | TGTGCCAGCAGCCTGACAGGTTCCAGCTCCTACGAGCAGTACTTC | . | TRBJ2-7 | TRBV28 | .
CASSQTAEQFF | TGTGCCAGCAGCCAGACAGCCGAGCAGTTCTTC | many | TRBJ2-1 | TRBV7-2 | .
CSVVFGLAYNEQFF | TGCAGCGTCGTTTTTGGGCTAGCCTACAATGAGCAGTTCTTC | many | TRBJ2-1 | TRBV29-1 | .
CASSLVAEETQYF | TGCGCCAGCAGCTTGGTTGCGGAAGAGACCCAGTACTTC | many | TRBJ2-5 | TRBV5-1 | .
CASSYNNVGELFF | TGTGCCAGCAGTTACAACAATGTCGGGGAGCTGTTTTTT | . | TRBJ2-2 | TRBV6-5 | .
CASSPLQGLFNSPLHF | TGTGCCAGCTCACCGTTACAGGGACTGTTTAATTCACCCCTCCACTTT | . | TRBJ1-6 | TRBV18 | .
CASSFFSQGEIAKNIQYF | TGTGCCAGCAGCTTTTTTAGCCAGGGGGAAATAGCCAAAAACATTCAGTACTTC | . | TRBJ2-4 | TRBV13 | TRBD1
CASSLGLAGDEQFF | TGTGCCAGCAGCCTCGGACTAGCAGGCGATGAGCAGTTCTTC | many | TRBJ2-1 | TRBV7-9 | TRBD2
CASSELTAYNEQFF | TGTGCCAGCAGCGAACTGACAGCATACAATGAGCAGTTCTTC | few | TRBJ2-1 | TRBV4-2 | .
CASSKGVAGYSYNEQFF | TGTGCCAGCAGCAAAGGGGTTGCGGGCTACTCCTACAATGAGCAGTTCTTC | . | TRBJ2-1 | TRBV7-6 | .
CASSYSHASPETQYF | TGTGCCAGCAGTTACTCACACGCAAGCCCGGAGACCCAGTACTTC | few | TRBJ2-5 | TRBV6-5 | .